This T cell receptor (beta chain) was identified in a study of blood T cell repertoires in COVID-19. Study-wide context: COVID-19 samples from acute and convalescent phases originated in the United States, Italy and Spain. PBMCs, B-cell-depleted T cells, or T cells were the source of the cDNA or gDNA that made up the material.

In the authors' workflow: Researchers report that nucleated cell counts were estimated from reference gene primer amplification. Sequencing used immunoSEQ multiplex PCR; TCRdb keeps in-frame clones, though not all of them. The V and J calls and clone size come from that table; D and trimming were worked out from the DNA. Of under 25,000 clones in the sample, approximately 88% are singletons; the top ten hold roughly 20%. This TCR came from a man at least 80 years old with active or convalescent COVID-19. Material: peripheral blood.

CDR3 residues: CASSIRRTSGYNEQFF. CDR3 coding DNA: TGTGCCAGTAGTATTAGAAGGACTAGCGGATACAATGAGCAGTTCTTC. The chain employs TRBV19 and TRBJ2-1; 10 bases map to TRBD2. This CDR3 contains 16 residues. The V and J ends lost 3 bases and 4 bases, in that order; junction bases with no gene match: 6. Germline CDR1 reads LNHDA; CDR2 reads SQIVND (reference sequence). Full variable domain (missing parts from reference TRBV19 and TRBJ2-1): DGGITQSPKYLFRKEGQNVTLSCEQNLNHDAMYWYRQDPGQGLRLIYYSQIVNDFQKGDIAEGYSVSREKKESFPLTVTSAQKNPTAFYLCASSIRRTSGYNEQFFGPGTRLTVL.